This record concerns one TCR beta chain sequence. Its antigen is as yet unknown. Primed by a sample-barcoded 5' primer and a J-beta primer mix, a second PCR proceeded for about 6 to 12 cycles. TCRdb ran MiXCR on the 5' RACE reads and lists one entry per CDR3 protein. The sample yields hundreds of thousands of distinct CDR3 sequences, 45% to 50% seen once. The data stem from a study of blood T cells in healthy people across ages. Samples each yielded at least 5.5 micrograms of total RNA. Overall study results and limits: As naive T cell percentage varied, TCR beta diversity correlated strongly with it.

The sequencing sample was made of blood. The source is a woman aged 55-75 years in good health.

The CDR3 sequence: CSASRASGSLYEQYF. CDR3 nucleotides: TGCAGTGCTAGTAGGGCTAGCGGGAGTTTATACGAGCAGTACTTC. The chain joins TRBV20-1 to TRBJ2-7; 10 bases line up with TRBD2. This CDR3 is built from 15 residues. With V trimmed by 3 bases and J by 4 bases, 9 bases remained unmatched. CDR1 is DFQATT, CDR2 SNEGSKA, per germline (reference sequence).